Below, 9 T cell receptor beta chains from the same sample are listed, as sequenced in a study of blood T cell repertoires in COVID-19. TCRdb keeps only in-frame clones here, not all; method: immunoSEQ multiplex PCR. The sample has under 300,000 clones; approximately 90% are singletons. Sequences were obtained from peripheral blood. Receptors were obtained from a man aged 18 to 30 with active or convalescent COVID-19.

V and J are TRBV7-9 and TRBJ1-3; a possible D gene is TRBD1 (5 bases). With 1 base removed from V and 0 bases from J, the gap between germline ends came to 13 bases. This CDR3 region has 17 residues. CDR1 and CDR2 from the germline V gene are SEHNR and FQNEAQ (reference sequence). In nucleotides, the CDR3 is TGTGCCAGCAGCTTAGGGGACGCGCGGGACTCTGGAAACACCATATATTTT. Translating it yields CASSLGDARDSGNTIYF.

This rearrangement joins TRBV5-1 to TRBJ2-3; the match to TRBD1 covers 10 bases. The CDR3 totals 16 residues. V trimming: 3 bases; J trimming: 3 bases; junction bases outside the gene matches: 7. Germline V gives CDR1 SGHRS, CDR2 YFSETQ. This CDR3 reads CASSSRQGALTDTQYF. Written as DNA, the CDR3 is TGCGCCAGCAGCTCACGACAGGGGGCCTTAACAGATACGCAGTATTTT.

The chain has TRBV19 and TRBJ2-1; D is possibly TRBD2 (6 bases). V was cut by 3 bases and J by 4 bases, with 16 bases left in between. The CDR3 has 16 amino acids. Germline V CDR1 and CDR2: LNHDA, SQIVND (reference sequence). CDR3 in DNA: TGTGCCAGTAGTATGACCGGGACTCGCCTGTACAATGAGCAGTTCTTC. Its protein product is CASSMTGTRLYNEQFF. The full variable domain, in which reference TRBV19 and TRBJ2-1 provide the parts outside the CDR3, is DGGITQSPKYLFRKEGQNVTLSCEQNLNHDAMYWYRQDPGQGLRLIYYSQIVNDFQKGDIAEGYSVSREKKESFPLTVTSAQKNPTAFYLCASSMTGTRLYNEQFFGPGTRLTVL.

The rearrangement uses TRBV10-3 and TRBJ2-3; 8 positions agree with TRBD1. The CDR3 is 15 amino acids. The germline V gene encodes CDR1 ENHRY and CDR2 SYGVKD. V shed 2 bases and J 5 bases; nucleotides not matched to a gene: 6. CDR3 DNA: TGTGCCATCAGTGAGGGCAGGGGGCATGGAGATACGCAGTATTTT. Translation gives CAISEGRGHGDTQYF.

The rearrangement joins TRBV5-4 to TRBJ2-7; D perhaps matches TRBD1 (5 bases). This CDR3 comprises 15 residues. V lost 4 bases and J 7 bases, leaving 21 bases between the germline ends. Germline CDR1 is SGHNT and CDR2 is YYREEE (reference sequence). Here the CDR3 reads CASSAFAISGWEQYF. In nucleotides, the CDR3 is TGTGCCAGCAGCGCTTTTGCCATCTCAGGGTGGGAGCAGTACTTC.

The chain couples TRBV9 to TRBJ1-3; 7 bases are a match to TRBD1. This CDR3 is built from 16 residues. After removal of 4 bases from V and 1 base from J, the junction contained 8 bases not matched to a gene. Germline CDR1 and CDR2: SGDLS and YYNGEE. This CDR3 is CASSRSGGLSGNTIYF. Here the CDR3 DNA reads TGTGCCAGCAGCCGGTCAGGGGGACTTTCTGGAAACACCATATATTTT.

To note about this clone: One junction end disagrees with the germline gene, perhaps due to a read error. This chain uses TRBV7-7 with TRBJ2-2, with 9 bases that match TRBD1. The CDR3 sequence is 15 residues long. Germline loops: CDR1 SSHAT, CDR2 FNYEAQ (reference sequence). The CDR3, as DNA: TGTGCTAGCAGCGCAGGGACAGGGAGAACCGGGGAGCTGTTTTTT. This sequence encodes CASSAGTGRTGELFF.

This chain joins TRBV7-9 and TRBJ1-3; D unclear. Germline V gene data show CDR1 as SEHNR and CDR2 as FQNEAQ (reference sequence). Trimming took off 5 bases at V and 8 bases at J, with 13 bases between the two ends. CDR3 size: 13 residues. CDR3 in amino acids: CASSPVRLDTIYF. CDR3 nucleotide sequence: TGTGCCAGCAGCCCCGTCAGGTTGGACACCATATATTTT.

This chain links TRBV25-1 with TRBJ1-5; D possibly corresponds to TRBD1 (6 bases). The CDR3 contains 16 residues. The V end lost 1 base, the J end lost 2 bases, and 12 bases lay between the germline ends. CDR1 is MGHDK and CDR2 is SYGVNS in the germline V gene. The CDR3 here is CASSEFGTRGNQPQHF. In DNA, the CDR3 is TGTGCCAGCAGTGAATTCGGGACACGAGGCAATCAGCCCCAGCATTTT.